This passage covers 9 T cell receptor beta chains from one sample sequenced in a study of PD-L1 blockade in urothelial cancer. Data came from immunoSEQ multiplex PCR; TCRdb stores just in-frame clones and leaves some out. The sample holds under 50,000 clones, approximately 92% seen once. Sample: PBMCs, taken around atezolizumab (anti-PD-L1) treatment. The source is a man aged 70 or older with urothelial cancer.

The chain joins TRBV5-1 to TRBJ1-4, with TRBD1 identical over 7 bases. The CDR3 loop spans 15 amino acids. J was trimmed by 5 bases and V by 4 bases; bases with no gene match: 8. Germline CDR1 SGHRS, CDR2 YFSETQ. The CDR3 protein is CASSPTGRGNEKLFF. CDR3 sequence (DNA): TGCGCCAGCAGCCCGACAGGGCGAGGGAATGAAAAACTGTTTTTT. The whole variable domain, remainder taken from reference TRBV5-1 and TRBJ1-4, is KAGVTQTPRYLIKTRGQQVTLSCSPISGHRSVSWYQQTPGQGLQFLFEYFSETQRNKGNFPGRFSGRQFSNSRSEMNVSTLELGDSALYLCASSPTGRGNEKLFFGSGTQLSVL.

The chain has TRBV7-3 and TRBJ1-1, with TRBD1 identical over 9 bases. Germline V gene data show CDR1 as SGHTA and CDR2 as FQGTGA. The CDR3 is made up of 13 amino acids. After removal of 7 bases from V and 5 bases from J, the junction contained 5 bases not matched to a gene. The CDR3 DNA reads TGTGCCAGCACCACGACAGGGGGGACTGAAGCTTTCTTT. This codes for CASTTTGGTEAFF.

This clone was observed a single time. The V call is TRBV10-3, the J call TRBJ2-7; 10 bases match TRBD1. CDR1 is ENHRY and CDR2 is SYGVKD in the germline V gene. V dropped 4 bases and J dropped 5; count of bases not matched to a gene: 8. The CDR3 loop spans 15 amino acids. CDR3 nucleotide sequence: TGTGCCATCAGTGTTAGGACAGGGGGTGGAAACGAGCAGTACTTC. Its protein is CAISVRTGGGNEQYF.

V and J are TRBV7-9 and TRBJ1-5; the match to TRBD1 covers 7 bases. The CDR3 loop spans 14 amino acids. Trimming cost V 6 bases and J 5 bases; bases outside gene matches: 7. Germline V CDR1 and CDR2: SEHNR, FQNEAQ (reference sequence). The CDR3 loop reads CASSKGANDQPQHF. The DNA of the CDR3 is TGTGCCAGCAGTAAGGGGGCTAATGATCAGCCCCAGCATTTT.

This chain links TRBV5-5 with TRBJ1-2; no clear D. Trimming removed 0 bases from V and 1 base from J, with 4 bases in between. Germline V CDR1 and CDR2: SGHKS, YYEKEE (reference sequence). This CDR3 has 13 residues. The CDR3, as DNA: TGTGCCAGCAGCTTGGCCAGTAACTATGGCTACACCTTC. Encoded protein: CASSLASNYGYTF.

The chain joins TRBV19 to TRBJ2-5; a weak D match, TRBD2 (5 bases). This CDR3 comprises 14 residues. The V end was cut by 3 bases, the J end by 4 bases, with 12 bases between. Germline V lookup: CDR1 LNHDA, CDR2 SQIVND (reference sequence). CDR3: CASSITGVGETQYF. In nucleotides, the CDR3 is TGTGCCAGTAGTATTACCGGGGTTGGAGAGACCCAGTACTTC.

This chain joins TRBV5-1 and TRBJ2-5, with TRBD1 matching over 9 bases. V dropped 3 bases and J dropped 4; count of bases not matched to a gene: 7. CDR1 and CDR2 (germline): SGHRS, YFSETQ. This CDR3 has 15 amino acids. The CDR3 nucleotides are TGCGCCAGCAGCTCCTCCGGGACAGGGTCAGAGACCCAGTACTTC. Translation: CASSSSGTGSETQYF.

CDR3 protein: CASSFTAGGNYEQYF. The CDR3 coding sequence is TGTGCCAGCAGTTTTACCGCGGGAGGGAACTACGAGCAGTACTTC. The chain uses TRBV28 and TRBJ2-7, with TRBD2 matching 9 bases. The V segment lost 3 bases and the J segment 3 bases; nucleotides outside the gene matches: 6. The germline CDR1 and CDR2 sequences are MDHEN and SYDVKM. This CDR3 is 15 amino acids long.

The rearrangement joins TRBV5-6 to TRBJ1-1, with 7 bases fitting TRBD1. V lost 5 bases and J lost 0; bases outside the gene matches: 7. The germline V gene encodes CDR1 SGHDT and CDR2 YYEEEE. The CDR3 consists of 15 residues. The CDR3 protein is CASSRRTGLNTEAFF. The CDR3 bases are TGTGCCAGCAGTCGCCGGACAGGATTGAACACTGAAGCTTTCTTT.